This passage covers 17 T cell receptor beta chains from one sample sequenced in a study of tumor and adjacent non-tumor tissue in lung cancer. RNA was extracted from bulk tissue without any cell sorting. The library came from three nested PCR rounds adapted from ARM-PCR protocols. MiXCR, run by TCRdb on the multiplex PCR reads, gives a single entry per CDR3 protein. The sample records around 210,000 distinct CDR3 sequences, approximately 74% being singletons. The sample was lung tumor tissue. The receptor set was obtained from a man aged 55 to 69 with non-small cell lung cancer.

J is TRBJ1-2 and V is TRBV13; 7 bases agree with TRBD1. Looked up from germline, CDR1 is PRHDT and CDR2 is FYEKMQ (reference sequence). The ends lost 3 bases at V and 5 bases at J; junction bases unmatched: 3. The CDR3 has 13 amino acids. The CDR3 is CASSLGQRYGYTF. The CDR3 coding sequence is TGTGCCAGCAGCTTGGGACAGAGATATGGCTACACCTTC.

As to this clonotype: This clone may be a read error of a much larger clone one base away. The V gene is TRBV29-1, the J gene TRBJ2-2; no firm D call. CDR1 and CDR2 from the germline V gene are SQVTM and ANQGSEA. V was trimmed by 7 bases and J by 5 bases, leaving 20 bases between them. There are 15 residues in the CDR3. The CDR3: CSGPVTETLTGELFF. Here the CDR3 DNA reads TGCAGCGGCCCAGTCACGGAGACCCTAACCGGGGAGCTGTTTTTT.

With regard to this clonotype: The junction departs from germline at one end; a sequencing error may be responsible. V and J are TRBV6-1 and TRBJ2-1; 7 bases match TRBD2. Germline loops: CDR1 MNHNS, CDR2 SASEGT. There are 18 residues in the CDR3. The CDR3 protein is CASSKFPPGGTTCNEEFF. The CDR3 DNA reads TGTGCCAGCAGTAAATTCCCTCCGGGGGGAACCACCTGCAATGAGGAGTTCTTC.

About this clonotype: The CDR3 does not close with the conserved phenylalanine or tryptophan, likely indicating a read error. The chain combines TRBV11-3 with TRBJ1-1, with D unresolved. This CDR3 has 14 residues. Germline lookup yields CDR1 SGHNT and CDR2 YENEEA. V gave up 4 bases and J gave up 9 bases, with 18 bases separating them. CDR3 sequence (DNA): TGTGCCAGCAGCTCGCACGGACGGCAGACTAAAGCTTTCGTT. Translated: CASSSHGRQTKAFV.

As for this clonotype: A read error may explain this, as a much larger clone is one base away. V usage is TRBV6-5 and J usage is TRBJ1-5; D unresolved. Germline assignment: CDR1 MNHEY and CDR2 SVGAGI. The CDR3 runs to 14 residues. V was shortened by 8 bases and J by 4 bases, with 15 bases between the two germline ends. CDR3 in DNA: TGTGCCAGCGGTCTCGATCCGTTGAATCAGCCCCAGCATTTT. It specifies CASGLDPLNQPQHF.

As for this clonotype: Its ends do not fully match the called genes, so a read error is possible. The rearrangement links TRBV29-1 to TRBJ2-3; D not certain. Germline V lookup: CDR1 SQVTM, CDR2 ANQGSEA. The CDR3 has 12 amino acids. The CDR3 protein is CSVEVAAHTQFF. The CDR3 nucleotides read TGCAGCGTTGAAGTCGCCGCCCATACGCAGTTTTTT.

This clonotype was counted only a few times. The genes are TRBV28 and TRBJ2-3; D ambiguous. There are 15 residues in the CDR3. The ends were cut back, 5 bases at V and 3 bases at J, with 15 bases in the middle. CDR1 and CDR2 from the germline V gene are MDHEN and SYDVKM. Written as DNA, the CDR3 is TGTGCCAGCAGTCTCCCGACCACCTTGACAGATACGCAGTATTTT. It translates to CASSLPTTLTDTQYF.

The CDR3 loop is CASSLGFDNEQFF. The CDR3 coding sequence is TGCGCCAGCAGCTTGGGCTTTGACAATGAGCAGTTCTTC. This rearrangement joins TRBV5-1 to TRBJ2-1; D gene unclear. Germline values: CDR1 SGHRS, CDR2 YFSETQ. Trimming pared 0 bases from V and 5 bases from J, leaving 6 bases between. The CDR3 covers 13 residues.

Concerning this clonotype itself: A much larger clone differs from this one at a single base, so this may be a read error. The J gene is TRBJ2-7, the V gene TRBV6-2 or TRBV6-3, with 7 bases aligning to TRBD2. CDR1 and CDR2 from the germline V gene are MNHEY and SVGEGT. This CDR3 region has 14 residues. Written as DNA, the CDR3 is TGTGGCAGCAGAACACCGGGAGGCTCCTACGAGCAGTACTTC. It codes for CGSRTPGGSYEQYF.

Turning to this clonotype: Just one base apart from a much larger clone, this may be a read error. The chain joins TRBV29-1 to TRBJ1-1; D is undetermined. Trimming pared 5 bases from V and 1 base from J, leaving 11 bases between. CDR3 length: 13 amino acids. Looked up from germline, CDR1 is SQVTM and CDR2 is ANQGSEA. The CDR3, as DNA: TGCAGCGTTTCGCACATAGGGAACACTGAAGCTTTCTTT. The encoded protein is CSVSHIGNTEAFF.

This sequence joins TRBV11-3 and TRBJ2-5; 9 bases are shared with TRBD1. The ends lost 5 bases at V and 5 bases at J; junction bases unmatched: 12. This CDR3 comprises 16 residues. The germline V gene encodes CDR1 SGHNT and CDR2 YENEEA. The CDR3 is CASSHRGRCGWETQYF. CDR3 nucleotides: TGTGCCAGCAGCCACAGGGGGCGATGTGGTTGGGAGACCCAGTACTTC.

This clonotype was detected once. The rearrangement uses TRBV4-2 and TRBJ2-3; TRBD1 is a possible D gene (6 bases). The CDR3 covers 15 residues. Germline V lookup: CDR1 LGHNA, CDR2 YNFKEQ. The ends were cut back, 7 bases at V and 4 bases at J, with 18 bases in the middle. The CDR3 here is CASINSGGGSDTQYF. The CDR3 DNA reads TGTGCCAGCATCAATAGTGGGGGCGGATCAGATACGCAGTATTTT.

The chain links TRBV29-1 to TRBJ1-2; D not resolved. Per germline, CDR1 SQVTM and CDR2 ANQGSEA. V gave up 3 bases and J gave up 5 bases, with 16 bases separating them. This CDR3 is 14 amino acids long. Here the CDR3 DNA reads TGCAGCGTTGAGCCCCTAACTTTAAATTATGGCTACACCTTC. Its protein product is CSVEPLTLNYGYTF.

About this clonotype: Given a much more abundant clone one base away, this may be a read error. The chain combines TRBV29-1 with TRBJ1-2, with D possibly matching TRBD1 (5 bases). Trimming left V 2 bases short and J 6 bases short, with 16 bases between. Germline CDR1 is SQVTM and CDR2 is ANQGSEA. CDR3 length equals 14 residues. This CDR3 reads CSVEKGSSFNGYTF. The CDR3 nucleotides are TGCAGCGTTGAAAAGGGGAGCTCCTTCAATGGCTACACCTTC.

The V and J genes are TRBV6-1 and TRBJ2-5; D unresolved. V lost 4 bases and J lost 5, with 14 bases in between. The CDR3 is 14 residues long. CDR1 is MNHNS, CDR2 SASEGT, per germline. The CDR3 DNA follows: TGTGCCAGCAGTGCCTGGCCGGGCCACGAGACCCAGTACTTC. It specifies CASSAWPGHETQYF.

Note on this clonotype: A much larger clone sits a single nucleotide away, making a read error possible. The chain uses TRBV29-1 and TRBJ2-7, with 7 bases matching TRBD1. V dropped 5 bases and J dropped 2; count of bases not matched to a gene: 3. Germline V gene data show CDR1 as SQVTM and CDR2 as ANQGSEA. The CDR3 consists of 12 residues. DNA of the CDR3: TGCAGCGTTACCGGGACAGCCTACGAGCAGTACTTC. Its protein product is CSVTGTAYEQYF.

This clonotype was recorded many times. The V call is TRBV4-2, the J call TRBJ2-7; TRBD2 aligns across 13 bases. CDR3 length: 17 amino acids. Trimming removed 0 bases from V and 6 bases from J; junction bases left unmatched: 8. CDR1 LGHNA and CDR2 YNFKEQ come from the germline V gene. CDR3 loop: CASSQEKLAGGPGEQYF. The CDR3 coding sequence is TGTGCCAGCAGCCAAGAGAAACTAGCGGGGGGGCCGGGCGAGCAGTACTTC.